This passage covers 26 T cell receptor beta chains from one sample sequenced in a study of OX40 agonist ivuxolimab in advanced cancers. TCRdb's table, derived via immunoSEQ multiplex PCR, lists solely in-frame clones and lacks some. Altogether roughly 20,000 clones are present, roughly 80% being singletons, with the ten largest covering roughly 32%. The sequenced sample was CD4+ or CD8+ T cells sorted from blood, obtained in a trial of the OX40 agonist ivuxolimab. The receptors derive from an adult with an advanced solid tumor such as melanoma, head and neck, liver or kidney cancer.

This chain connects TRBV7-9 to TRBJ2-7, with D uncertain. The CDR3 extends over 15 amino acids. The V gene lost 4 bases and the J gene lost 0 bases, with 13 bases spanning the gap. The germline gives CDR1 SEHNR, CDR2 FQNEAQ (reference sequence). The CDR3: CASSSPTINSYEQYF. The CDR3 bases are TGTGCCAGCAGCTCCCCCACCATTAACTCCTACGAGCAGTACTTC. Supplemented by reference TRBV7-9 and TRBJ2-7, the full variable domain reads DTGVSQNPRHKITKRGQNVTFRCDPISEHNRLYWYRQTLGQGPEFLTYFQNEAQLEKSRLLSDRFSAERPKGSFSTLEIQRTEQGDSAMYLCASSSPTINSYEQYFGPGTRLTVT.

This clone is labeled medium-sized. The chain combines TRBV7-9 with TRBJ2-7; TRBD1 matches at 8 bases. Germline-derived CDR1 and CDR2 are SEHNR and FQNEAQ (reference sequence). V shed 1 base, J shed 1 base, and the junction held 6 bases outside the gene matches. The CDR3 has 16 amino acids. CDR3 sequence reads: CASSLGADRDSYEQYF. In nucleotides, the CDR3 is TGTGCCAGCAGCTTAGGGGCGGACAGGGATTCCTACGAGCAGTACTTC.

The V call is TRBV15, the J call TRBJ2-7; D tentatively reads TRBD1 or TRBD2 (6 bases each). V was shortened by 8 bases and J by 4 bases, with 15 bases between the two germline ends. CDR1 LNHNV and CDR2 YYDKDF come from the germline V gene (reference sequence). The CDR3 runs to 13 residues. CDR3 DNA sequence: TGTGCCACCTCGGGGGCGGTGGAATACGAGCAGTACTTC. This translates into CATSGAVEYEQYF.

This CDR3 is CASSFGTASFLEQFF. The CDR3, as DNA: TGTGCCAGCAGCTTCGGAACGGCTAGTTTTCTTGAGCAGTTCTTC. V and J are TRBV7-9 and TRBJ2-1, with D uncertain. The germline V gene has CDR1 SEHNR and CDR2 FQNEAQ (reference sequence). This CDR3 has 15 residues. The V end lost 3 bases, the J end lost 9 bases, and 18 bases lay between the germline ends.

The chain recombines TRBV6-5 with TRBJ2-7; D gene unclear. V was shortened by 0 bases and J by 2 bases, with 8 bases between the two germline ends. Germline V gene sequence: CDR1 MNHEY, CDR2 SVGAGI. The CDR3 consists of 14 residues. The CDR3 is CASSYSGRTYEQYF. As DNA, the CDR3 is TGTGCCAGCAGTTACTCCGGACGGACCTACGAGCAGTACTTC.

The V and J genes are TRBV10-1 and TRBJ2-7; 10 nucleotides agree with TRBD2. The ends lost 10 bases at V and 4 bases at J; junction bases unmatched: 4. Per germline, CDR1 WNHNN and CDR2 SYGVQD (reference sequence). This CDR3 spans 12 amino acids. The CDR3 DNA sequence: TGCGCCACTAGCGGGAGTGGGTACGAGCAGTACTTC. This translates into CATSGSGYEQYF.

This chain joins TRBV21-1 and TRBJ1-1. TRBV21-1 is a recognized pseudogene. This CDR3 is 19 amino acids long. The CDR3, as DNA: TGTGCCAGCACCAGCAAAGGGTGCAGAAGTCGTATGATCGACACTGAAGCTTTCTTT. Protein product: CASTSKGCRSRMIDTEAFF.

This chain connects TRBV7-9 to TRBJ1-1, with 8 bases aligning to TRBD1. CDR1 SEHNR and CDR2 FQNEAQ come from the germline V gene (reference sequence). J was trimmed by 3 bases and V by 2 bases; bases with no gene match: 2. The CDR3 is 14 residues long. CDR3 nucleotide sequence: TGTGCCAGCAGCTTATCGGACAGGGACACTGAAGCTTTCTTT. It is translated as CASSLSDRDTEAFF.

J is TRBJ2-7 and V is TRBV28, with D possibly TRBD2 on 6 matching bases. The CDR3 spans 14 residues. Deletions cut 5 bases from V and 3 bases from J, with 14 bases between. Germline assignment: CDR1 MDHEN and CDR2 SYDVKM. This CDR3 is CASSRGGSDYEQYF. Here the CDR3 DNA reads TGTGCCAGCAGTCGCGGAGGGTCCGACTACGAGCAGTACTTC.

The chain has TRBV5-3 and TRBJ2-7; D not resolved. TRBV5-3 is reported as an ORF; its role is uncertain. Trimming stripped 4 bases from V and 4 bases from J, with 12 bases between. CDR3 size: 13 residues. The CDR3 sequence is CARSTQHWYEQYF. CDR3 DNA: TGTGCCAGAAGCACCCAGCATTGGTACGAGCAGTACTTC.

This sequence joins TRBV4-1 and TRBJ1-2; D is undetermined. Germline V gene lookup returns CDR1 MGHRA and CDR2 YSYEKL. CDR3 length equals 13 residues. The V end was cut by 1 base, the J end by 4 bases, with 7 bases between. CDR3 DNA: TGCGCCAGCAGCCAAGTTTCACTCTATGGCTACACCTTC. Amino acid sequence: CASSQVSLYGYTF.

This chain uses TRBV9 with TRBJ2-3; D gene ambiguous. The germline gives CDR1 SGDLS, CDR2 YYNGEE. This CDR3 contains 16 residues. V was trimmed by 0 bases and J by 2 bases, leaving 13 bases between them. The CDR3 spells CASSVDFDTFTDTQYF. In DNA form, the CDR3 reads TGTGCCAGCAGCGTAGATTTCGACACGTTCACAGATACGCAGTATTTT.

This chain connects TRBV27 to TRBJ2-1; 8 bases map to TRBD2. The CDR3 is made up of 16 amino acids. CDR1 MNHEY and CDR2 SMNVEV come from the germline V gene (reference sequence). Trimming at V came to 2 bases and at J to 4 bases, leaving 7 bases not matched to a gene. The CDR3 DNA sequence: TGTGCCAGCAGTTTACTGGTGGCTAGCGGGTACAATGAGCAGTTCTTC. It encodes CASSLLVASGYNEQFF.

The V and J genes are TRBV7-9 and TRBJ2-1; the match to TRBD2 covers 9 bases. CDR3 length: 17 amino acids. V lost 5 bases and J lost 7; bases outside the gene matches: 15. CDR1 and CDR2 from the germline V gene are SEHNR and FQNEAQ (reference sequence). CDR3 sequence (DNA): TGTGCCAGCAGCCGGGAATCCCTAGCGGGATTTGGGAATGAGCAGTTCTTC. Translation gives CASSRESLAGFGNEQFF.

The V and J genes are TRBV7-9 and TRBJ1-1; weak D call: TRBD1 (6 bases). The germline CDR1 and CDR2 sequences are SEHNR and FQNEAQ (reference sequence). The CDR3 spans 14 residues. The V end lost 0 bases, the J end lost 10 bases, and 15 bases lay between the germline ends. CDR3 nucleotide sequence: TGTGCCAGCAGCTTAGCAGGTCAGGGGCACGTAGCTTTCTTT. Protein sequence: CASSLAGQGHVAFF. The full variable domain, with the rest looked up from reference TRBV7-9 and TRBJ1-1, is DTGVSQNPRHKITKRGQNVTFRCDPISEHNRLYWYRQTLGQGPEFLTYFQNEAQLEKSRLLSDRFSAERPKGSFSTLEIQRTEQGDSAMYLCASSLAGQGHVAFFGQGTRLTVV.

CDR3 region: CASSHGGSGQPQHF. The CDR3 nucleotides read TGTGCCAGCAGCCACGGTGGGTCGGGTCAGCCCCAGCATTTT. V and J are TRBV6-5 and TRBJ1-5, with D unclear. Germline values: CDR1 MNHEY, CDR2 SVGAGI. CDR3 length: 14 amino acids. V dropped 6 bases and J dropped 6 bases, with 15 bases sitting between them.

V gene TRBV30 combines with J gene TRBJ2-4, with 13 nucleotides matching TRBD2. CDR3 length: 16 amino acids. Germline trimming cut 3 bases from V and 3 bases from J; bases unmatched to any gene: 5. Germline assignment: CDR1 GTSNPN and CDR2 SVGIG (reference sequence). CDR3 sequence: CAWSEGLAGNKNIQYF. CDR3 DNA: TGTGCCTGGAGCGAGGGACTAGCGGGGAACAAAAACATTCAGTACTTC.

V and J are TRBV23-1 and TRBJ2-7, with 8 bases fitting TRBD1. TRBV23-1 is flagged as an ORF with uncertain function. V was pared by 8 bases and J by 4 bases, with 4 bases of the junction left unmatched. The CDR3 length is 12 residues. CDR3 amino acids: CASLDREYEQYF. CDR3 bases: TGCGCCAGCCTGGACAGGGAATACGAGCAGTACTTC.

The chain employs TRBV29-1 and TRBJ2-7; D is perhaps TRBD2 (5 bases). Per the germline V gene, CDR1 is SQVTM and CDR2 is ANQGSEA. There are 14 residues in the CDR3. Between the trimmed V and J ends, which lost 3 bases and 4 bases, there was a span of 16 bases. The CDR3 nucleotides read TGCAGCGTTGAGGGCAGCGCGACGGGGTACGAGCAGTACTTC. As protein: CSVEGSATGYEQYF.

The chain has TRBV6-5 and TRBJ1-6; D not certain. The germline V gene has CDR1 MNHEY and CDR2 SVGAGI. V lost 2 bases and J 5 bases, leaving 10 bases between the germline ends. There are 15 residues in the CDR3. CDR3 DNA sequence: TGTGCCAGCAGTTACGGAGAGGAAAATAATTCACCCCTCCACTTT. It translates to CASSYGEENNSPLHF.

This clone was seen a few times. The chain uses TRBV19 and TRBJ2-7; D is ambiguous. Trimming took 1 base from V and 3 from J, leaving 7 bases between them. CDR1 and CDR2 (germline): LNHDA, SQIVND (reference sequence). This CDR3 has 13 residues. The CDR3 nucleotides read TGTGCCAGTAGTATAGTGGGCAGCTACGAGCAGTACTTC. Translating gives CASSIVGSYEQYF. The full variable domain, in which reference TRBV19 and TRBJ2-7 provide the parts outside the CDR3, is DGGITQSPKYLFRKEGQNVTLSCEQNLNHDAMYWYRQDPGQGLRLIYYSQIVNDFQKGDIAEGYSVSREKKESFPLTVTSAQKNPTAFYLCASSIVGSYEQYFGPGTRLTVT.

V usage is TRBV6-5 and J usage is TRBJ2-2, with 8 nucleotides matching TRBD1. CDR3 length: 15 amino acids. Trimming removed 6 bases from V and 1 base from J; junction bases left unmatched: 4. Per germline, CDR1 MNHEY and CDR2 SVGAGI. DNA of the CDR3: TGTGCCAGCAGGCACGGACAGGGGAACACCGGGGAGCTGTTTTTT. As protein: CASRHGQGNTGELFF.

This clone was seen only a few times. This chain uses TRBV7-2 with TRBJ1-3; D call uncertain. Germline CDR1 SGHTA, CDR2 FQGNSA. The CDR3 runs 13 residues. The V and J ends lost 0 bases and 9 bases respectively, with 9 bases between them. The CDR3 bases are TGTGCCAGCAGCTTAGCGGGTGGCTTCACCATATATTTT. Encoded protein: CASSLAGGFTIYF.

The chain has TRBV9 and TRBJ2-1; weak D call: TRBD2 (6 bases). The CDR3 runs to 17 residues. V was trimmed by 0 bases and J by 5 bases, leaving 18 bases between them. Germline CDR1 SGDLS, CDR2 YYNGEE. The DNA for the CDR3 is TGTGCCAGCAGCGTAGTCGGAGGGCTAGTGGATGACAATGAGCAGTTCTTC. Translating it yields CASSVVGGLVDDNEQFF. The variable domain in full, completed from reference TRBV9 and TRBJ2-1, reads DSGVTQTPKHLITATGQRVTLRCSPRSGDLSVYWYQQSLDQGLQFLIQYYNGEERAKGNILERFSAQQFPDLHSELNLSSLELGDSALYFCASSVVGGLVDDNEQFFGPGTRLTVL.

By share, this clone ranks as medium-sized (0.01 to 0.1%). The chain links TRBV5-1 to TRBJ2-7; 7 bases agree with TRBD2. This CDR3 region has 16 residues. V was pared by 1 base and J by 4 bases, with 11 bases of the junction left unmatched. CDR1 and CDR2 from the germline V gene are SGHRS and YFSETQ. The CDR3, as DNA: TGCGCCAGCAGCTTGTATGCGGTGAGCGGGAAATACGAGCAGTACTTC. It encodes CASSLYAVSGKYEQYF.

The chain is built from TRBV29-1 and TRBJ2-7, with D unclear. V was cut by 2 bases and J by 0 bases, with 14 bases left in between. The germline V gene has CDR1 SQVTM and CDR2 ANQGSEA. The CDR3 sequence is 15 residues long. CDR3 nucleotides: TGCAGCGTTGAACGTCGGGCAGGCACCTCCTACGAGCAGTACTTC. Its protein is CSVERRAGTSYEQYF.